The text below deals with one T cell receptor (beta chain). Using its own MiXCR run on the RT-PCR reads, TCRdb lists one record per CDR3 protein. Of under 200,000 distinct CDR3 sequences in the sample, around 28% were seen once. The data are from a study of patients and donors after allogeneic stem cell transplantation. Trimming took 0 bases from V and 0 from J, leaving 6 bases between them. This CDR3 comprises 14 residues. Per the germline V gene, CDR1 is DFQATT and CDR2 is SNEGSKA (reference sequence). This TCR came from a human donor who was either an allogeneic HSCT recipient or a stem cell or donor lymphocyte infusion donor (not recorded which). It is not recorded whose cells these are; they may come from a transplant donor. Sample: blood, either unsorted or a sorted T cell fraction (not recorded which). The chain carries TRBV20-1 and TRBJ1-3; D not certain. CDR3 residues: CSAREGLSGNTIYF. In DNA, the CDR3 is TGCAGTGCTAGAGAAGGGCTCTCTGGAAACACCATATATTTT.